The present T cell receptor beta chain was sequenced within a study of T-cell memory formation after mild COVID-19. Study conclusions and caveats: Later expanders leaned CD4+, whereas day 15 to 85 contracting clones were balanced CD4/CD8. Whether day 37 second-wave clones are SARS-CoV-2-specific was not confirmed. Mainly in CM and EM were contracting CD4+ clones; CD8+ were in EMRA.

In the case of this clonotype: Antigen: not known.

TCRdb called the 5' RACE reads again in MiXCR, with one record for every CDR3 protein. Counted here are about 84,000 distinct CDR3 sequences, 14% occurring once; the ten biggest clones make up about 33%. CDR1 and CDR2 from the germline V gene are SGHRS and YFSETQ. Trimming pared 1 base from V and 2 bases from J, leaving 10 bases between. This CDR3 region has 14 residues. This TCR derives from an adult woman who had mild COVID-19 (a few samples of this study predate the infection). Cell type and time point are not known. The chain combines TRBV5-1 with TRBJ2-7, with unresolved D. Input material: PBMCs or a T cell subset sorted from them (not recorded which). The CDR3 DNA reads TGCGCCAGCAGCTTGTTTGGTTCCACCTACGAGCAGTACTTC. It codes for CASSLFGSTYEQYF.